Listed here are 26 T cell receptor beta chains from one sample, sequenced in a study of blood T cell repertoires in COVID-19. Repertoires were generated with immunoSEQ multiplex PCR, while TCRdb's copy carries only in-frame clones and drops some. The sample has 180,000 or so clones, approximately 88% seen once. Sequencing was carried out using PBMCs or T cells enriched from blood (not recorded which). These receptors were taken from an older woman who had recovered from COVID-19.

The chain combines TRBV5-1 with TRBJ2-5; TRBD1 agrees at 8 bases. V shed 3 bases, J shed 3 bases, and the junction held 4 bases outside the gene matches. The CDR3 contains 14 residues. Looked up from germline, CDR1 is SGHRS and CDR2 is YFSETQ. CDR3 DNA sequence: TGCGCCAGCAGCTATGGGACAGGAGAAGAGACCCAGTACTTC. The encoded protein is CASSYGTGEETQYF.

The chain has TRBV4-1 and TRBJ2-1; 8 bases agree with TRBD2. Germline loops: CDR1 MGHRA, CDR2 YSYEKL. V was clipped by 0 bases and J by 0 bases; unmatched bases: 7. This CDR3 region has 18 residues. The DNA of the CDR3 is TGCGCCAGCAGCCAAGACCAGACGAGCGGGAGCTCCTACAATGAGCAGTTCTTC. This sequence encodes CASSQDQTSGSSYNEQFF.

This clone was detected a few times. The CDR3 sequence: CASNSGAQRGTGEAFF. The CDR3 DNA follows: TGTGCCAGCAACAGTGGGGCGCAGAGGGGGACGGGTGAAGCTTTCTTT. The J gene is TRBJ1-1, the V gene TRBV2, with D possibly being TRBD1 (6 bases). The germline V gene has CDR1 SNHLY and CDR2 FYNNEI. Trimming stripped 7 bases from V and 7 bases from J, with 25 bases between. This CDR3 is built from 16 residues.

V and J are TRBV19 and TRBJ2-1, with 7 bases aligning to TRBD1. V lost 6 bases, J lost 1 base, and 12 bases stayed unmatched. The CDR3 runs to 17 residues. The germline V gene encodes CDR1 LNHDA and CDR2 SQIVND (reference sequence). CDR3 amino acids: CASSNNRGPNSYNEQFF. The CDR3 DNA follows: TGTGCCAGTAGCAATAACAGGGGTCCCAATTCCTACAATGAGCAGTTCTTC.

The chain links TRBV9 to TRBJ2-7; D may be TRBD2 (6 bases). CDR1 and CDR2 from the germline V gene are SGDLS and YYNGEE. The CDR3 runs to 14 residues. V was clipped by 1 base and J by 4 bases, with 12 bases between them. CDR3 nucleotide sequence: TGTGCCAGCAGCGTACAGGGAGGCGCTTACGAGCAGTACTTC. It is translated as CASSVQGGAYEQYF.

The chain carries TRBV28 and TRBJ2-4, with a possible D match to TRBD1 (6 bases). The germline CDR1 and CDR2 sequences are MDHEN and SYDVKM. CDR3 length: 13 amino acids. V was clipped by 2 bases and J by 10 bases, with 12 bases between them. The CDR3: CASSLAGVGIQYF. As DNA, the CDR3 is TGTGCCAGCAGTTTAGCAGGGGTAGGGATTCAGTACTTC.

This clone was found a few times. The chain uses TRBV5-4 and TRBJ1-1; 9 bases align to TRBD1. CDR1 and CDR2 from the germline V gene are SGHNT and YYREEE (reference sequence). Unmatched junction bases numbered 9, after V lost 3 bases and J lost 6 bases. This CDR3 contains 15 residues. Here the CDR3 reads CASSSDDRGNSEAFF. Written as DNA, the CDR3 is TGTGCCAGCAGCTCGGATGACAGGGGGAATTCTGAAGCTTTCTTT.

J is TRBJ1-4 and V is TRBV9; D may be TRBD1 (6 bases). Germline lookup yields CDR1 SGDLS and CDR2 YYNGEE. V was clipped by 4 bases and J by 6 bases, with 16 bases between them. CDR3 length: 15 residues. The CDR3: CASSPGGGRDEKLFF. The CDR3 coding sequence is TGTGCCAGCAGCCCCGGCGGGGGGCGCGATGAAAAACTGTTTTTT.

The chain recombines TRBV2 with TRBJ1-2; the D gene is possibly TRBD1 (5 bases). Trimming left V 4 bases short and J 4 bases short, with 10 bases between. The CDR3 is 13 amino acids. Germline V gives CDR1 SNHLY, CDR2 FYNNEI. The CDR3 DNA reads as TGTGCCAGCAGTGCGGGGGAAGGCTATGGCTACACCTTC. Its translation is CASSAGEGYGYTF.

V gene TRBV11-2 combines with J gene TRBJ1-2; TRBD1 is a possible D gene (5 bases). Trimming cost V 1 base and J 5 bases, with 8 bases left between them. CDR1 and CDR2 from the germline V gene are SGHAT and FQNNGV. CDR3 length: 13 residues. CDR3 loop: CASSLGGTYGYTF. CDR3 DNA sequence: TGTGCCAGCAGCTTAGGGGGGACTTATGGCTACACCTTC.

The chain carries TRBV3-1 (or the pseudogene TRBV3-2) and TRBJ2-7; D is unclear. Germline lookup yields CDR1 LGHDT and CDR2 YNNKEL (reference sequence). V lost 1 base to trimming and J lost 3 bases, with 4 bases between them. The CDR3 totals 12 residues. The CDR3 region is CASSQGYYEQYF. DNA for the CDR3: TGTGCCAGCAGCCAAGGTTACTACGAGCAGTACTTC.

This chain joins TRBV9 and TRBJ2-1; 8 bases map to TRBD1. The junction had 9 bases not matched to a gene; V was cut back by 2 bases and J by 8 bases. The CDR3 totals 15 residues. CDR1 is SGDLS, CDR2 YYNGEE, per germline. CDR3 region: CASSVSPDRGHEQFF. CDR3 bases: TGTGCCAGCAGCGTGAGCCCCGACAGGGGCCATGAGCAGTTCTTC. Full variable domain (remainder filled in from reference TRBV9 and TRBJ2-1): DSGVTQTPKHLITATGQRVTLRCSPRSGDLSVYWYQQSLDQGLQFLIQYYNGEERAKGNILERFSAQQFPDLHSELNLSSLELGDSALYFCASSVSPDRGHEQFFGPGTRLTVL.

The chain combines TRBV7-3 with TRBJ1-2, with D possibly TRBD1 on 6 matching bases. The V gene lost 3 bases and the J gene lost 8 bases, with 13 bases spanning the gap. The germline V gene encodes CDR1 SGHTA and CDR2 FQGTGA. The CDR3 has 13 residues. Written as DNA, the CDR3 is TGTGCCAGCAGCTTTCAAGGGGGTGGCGGCTACACCTTC. Amino acid sequence: CASSFQGGGGYTF.

This clone was seen only a few times. The rearrangement joins TRBV2 to TRBJ1-2, with TRBD1 as a possible D gene (6 bases). This CDR3 region has 14 residues. From germline, CDR1 is SNHLY and CDR2 FYNNEI. V gave up 4 bases and J gave up 5 bases, with 14 bases separating them. The CDR3 nucleotides are TGTGCCAGCAGTGTACACAGGGACCGGTATGGCTACACCTTC. Its protein is CASSVHRDRYGYTF. Full variable domain (rest looked up from reference TRBV2 and TRBJ1-2): EPEVTQTPSHQVTQMGQEVILRCVPISNHLYFYWYRQILGQKVEFLVSFYNNEISEKSEIFDDQFSVERPDGSNFTLKIRSTKLEDSAMYFCASSVHRDRYGYTFGSGTRLTVV.

The chain is built from TRBV9 and TRBJ2-5; D call uncertain. V was trimmed by 3 bases and J by 5 bases, leaving 14 bases between them. CDR3 length: 14 amino acids. Germline V CDR1 and CDR2: SGDLS, YYNGEE. For the CDR3, the DNA is TGTGCCAGCAGCGATCTTGGTCCGGGTGAGACCCAGTACTTC. Its translation is CASSDLGPGETQYF.

CDR3 nucleotides: TGCGCCAGCAGCCAATTCAGGGGACCCGAAGCTTTCTTT. This encodes CASSQFRGPEAFF. V gene TRBV10-2 combines with J gene TRBJ1-1, with D possibly being TRBD1 (6 bases). This CDR3 region has 13 residues. V gave up 6 bases and J gave up 8 bases, with 16 bases separating them. CDR1 is WSHSY, CDR2 SAAADI, per germline.

J is TRBJ1-3 and V is TRBV11-2, with D tentatively TRBD1 (5 bases). Germline V CDR1 and CDR2: SGHAT, FQNNGV. The CDR3 totals 14 residues. Trimming stripped 4 bases from V and 4 bases from J, with 11 bases between. CDR3 nucleotides: TGTGCCAGCAGCTCCCAGGGTGCAGGAAACACCATATATTTT. This codes for CASSSQGAGNTIYF.

The chain combines TRBV23-1 with TRBJ1-5; 7 bases agree with TRBD1. TRBV23-1 is an ORF for which the function is uncertain. CDR3 length equals 12 residues. After removal of 7 bases from V and 14 bases from J, the junction contained 11 bases not matched to a gene. The CDR3 region has the DNA TGCGCCAGCACTCACACCGGGACAGTAAAGCATTTT. Translating gives CASTHTGTVKHF.

The chain carries TRBV3-1 (or the pseudogene TRBV3-2) and TRBJ1-4, with D perhaps matching TRBD1 (6 bases). The CDR3 loop spans 13 amino acids. The V gene lost 4 bases and the J gene lost 7 bases, with 10 bases spanning the gap. Germline V gene sequence: CDR1 LGHDT, CDR2 YNNKEL (reference sequence). The CDR3 DNA follows: TGTGCCAGCAGCCGTGACAGGAGTGAAAAACTGTTTTTT. This gives the protein CASSRDRSEKLFF.

This clone was recorded once. The chain is built from TRBV4-1 and TRBJ2-7, with 9 nucleotides matching TRBD2. The CDR3 contains 16 residues. V lost 4 bases, J lost 5 bases, and 12 bases stayed unmatched. Per the germline V gene, CDR1 is MGHRA and CDR2 is YSYEKL. The CDR3 here is CASSRGGGRTGNEQYF. The CDR3 DNA reads as TGCGCCAGCAGCCGCGGGGGGGGCAGAACTGGTAACGAGCAGTACTTC.

The chain carries TRBV3-1 (or the pseudogene TRBV3-2) and TRBJ2-3; the D is unclear. The CDR3 runs 14 residues. Deletions cut 1 base from V and 0 bases from J, with 5 bases between. Germline CDR1 reads LGHDT; CDR2 reads YNNKEL (reference sequence). The CDR3 is CASSQGVSTDTQYF. The CDR3 nucleotides are TGTGCCAGCAGCCAAGGCGTTAGCACAGATACGCAGTATTTT.

The chain carries TRBV28 and TRBJ1-1; 7 nucleotides align to TRBD1. This CDR3 is built from 12 residues. Per germline, CDR1 MDHEN and CDR2 SYDVKM. V was clipped by 7 bases and J by 4 bases; unmatched bases: 3. The CDR3 protein is CASTAGGTEAFF. CDR3 DNA sequence: TGTGCCAGCACCGCAGGGGGCACTGAAGCTTTCTTT.

The V and J genes are TRBV3-1 (or the pseudogene TRBV3-2) and TRBJ1-1; D is perhaps TRBD1 (6 bases). The CDR3 has 14 residues. CDR1 LGHDT and CDR2 YNNKEL come from the germline V gene (reference sequence). Trimming removed 5 bases from V and 5 bases from J, with 15 bases in between. CDR3 DNA: TGTGCCAGCAGCAATCGGGGGGCTTTTACTGAAGCTTTCTTT. Translating gives CASSNRGAFTEAFF.

CDR3 sequence (DNA): TGTGCCAGCACCCAACTAGGGGGCTATGGCTACACCTTC. Its translation is CASTQLGGYGYTF. The chain has TRBV6-6 and TRBJ1-2; a weak D match, TRBD1 (6 bases). Deletions cut 7 bases from V and 4 bases from J, with 13 bases between. From germline, CDR1 is MNHNY and CDR2 SVGAGI (reference sequence). The CDR3 is made up of 13 amino acids.

The chain uses TRBV5-6 and TRBJ1-1; D is possibly TRBD1 (6 bases). The V and J ends lost 3 bases and 4 bases respectively, with 13 bases between them. Germline V gene sequence: CDR1 SGHDT, CDR2 YYEEEE. The CDR3 sequence is 14 residues long. The CDR3 sequence: CASSYGQWGTEAFF. CDR3 in DNA: TGTGCCAGCAGCTACGGACAGTGGGGCACTGAAGCTTTCTTT.

The rearrangement links TRBV30 to TRBJ1-2; no firm D call. Deletions cut 4 bases from V and 8 bases from J, with 11 bases between. Germline lookup yields CDR1 GTSNPN and CDR2 SVGIG (reference sequence). The CDR3 spans 11 residues. The DNA for the CDR3 is TGTGCCTGGACTGGGCCGAGAGGCTACACCTTC. This gives the protein CAWTGPRGYTF.